The 24 T cell receptor beta chains below all came from one sample that was sequenced in a study of beta chain features in type 1 diabetes. Antigens of these TCRs are unknown. General study points: Across all four CD4+ subsets, people with type 1 diabetes showed modestly shorter TCRB CDR3s.

Of the isolated RNA, all was reverse transcribed, and so the sequenced material was expressed TCRB transcripts. The assay was immunoSEQ multiplex PCR, and TCRdb's table has in-frame clones only and misses some. Of approximately 52,000 clones in the sample, about 60% are singletons; the top ten hold around 0.29%. The sample consisted of stem cell memory CD4+ T cells from blood. These receptors came from a woman in her twenties or thirties with type 1 diabetes.

The rearrangement links TRBV5-6 to TRBJ2-7; D gene ambiguous. V lost 0 bases, J lost 8 bases, and 6 bases lay in between. The CDR3 length is 11 residues. Germline V gene sequence: CDR1 SGHDT, CDR2 YYEEEE. CDR3 sequence reads: CASSLGVQQYF. Written as DNA, the CDR3 is TGTGCCAGCAGCTTGGGAGTTCAGCAGTACTTC.

Points on this clone: Mismatch with germline at one junction end may stem from a read error. The chain couples TRBV2 to TRBJ2-1, with D possibly being TRBD2 (6 bases). The CDR3 length is 12 residues. Looked up from germline, CDR1 is SNHLY and CDR2 is FYNNEI. CDR3 coding DNA: TGTGCCAGCAGTGCCACCGGGGGACCGGGGATCTTC. Translation: CASSATGGPGIF.

The rearrangement uses TRBV30 and TRBJ2-5, with TRBD2 matching 8 bases. The CDR3 loop spans 15 amino acids. CDR1 is GTSNPN, CDR2 SVGIG, per germline (reference sequence). J lost 3 bases, V lost 5 bases, and 11 bases had no gene match. CDR3 region: CAWHGGALVEETQYF. DNA for the CDR3: TGTGCCTGGCACGGGGGGGCATTAGTAGAAGAGACCCAGTACTTC.

The V and J genes are TRBV29-1 and TRBJ2-7; TRBD1 matches 8 bases. Losses at the gene ends were 1 base for V and 1 base for J; bases not matched to a gene: 9. The V gene's germline CDR1 is SQVTM and CDR2 ANQGSEA. The CDR3 totals 16 residues. The CDR3 protein is CSVEGVSQGGSYEQYF. CDR3 DNA: TGCAGCGTTGAAGGAGTATCACAGGGGGGTTCCTACGAGCAGTACTTC.

The rearrangement joins TRBV5-4 to TRBJ2-7; perhaps TRBD1 as D (6 bases). The CDR3 covers 14 residues. From germline, CDR1 is SGHNT and CDR2 YYREEE (reference sequence). Trimming took off 0 bases at V and 1 base at J, with 8 bases between the two ends. CDR3 sequence: CASSLGRGSYEQYF. The CDR3 DNA follows: TGTGCCAGCAGCTTGGGAAGGGGGTCCTACGAGCAGTACTTC.

The rearrangement links TRBV27 to TRBJ2-3, with TRBD2 as a possible D gene (5 bases). The CDR3 runs to 17 residues. CDR1 is MNHEY, CDR2 SMNVEV, per germline (reference sequence). V dropped 5 bases and J dropped 0 bases, with 18 bases sitting between them. CDR3 sequence (DNA): TGTGCCAGCAGTCCGCACTTAAGCGGAACTAGCACAGATACGCAGTATTTT. Translation: CASSPHLSGTSTDTQYF.

This clone was counted a few times. This sequence joins TRBV6-5 and TRBJ1-1; 8 nucleotides line up with TRBD1. Germline V gives CDR1 MNHEY, CDR2 SVGAGI. Trimming took 4 bases from V and 3 from J; bases not matched to a gene: 4. The CDR3 is 14 amino acids. The CDR3: CASSSPGQDTEAFF. In nucleotides, the CDR3 is TGTGCCAGCAGTTCTCCGGGACAGGACACTGAAGCTTTCTTT.

This clone was observed a few times. The V and J genes are TRBV5-8 and TRBJ1-1; D not resolved. In germline, CDR1 is SGHTS, CDR2 YDEGEE. This CDR3 spans 12 amino acids. V gave up 0 bases and J gave up 10 bases, with 10 bases separating them. The CDR3 DNA is TGTGCCAGCAGCTTGGCAGGCAAGAGAGCTTTCTTT. Its protein is CASSLAGKRAFF.

Turning to this clone: The CDR3 does not end in the conserved phenylalanine or tryptophan, so this is likely a read error. The DNA is omitted, as the CDR3 cannot be located on it reliably, and the CDR3 follows TCRdb's listing. The chain combines TRBV19 with TRBJ2-4; no DNA check was done on the table's D call, TRBD1. CDR1 is LNHDA, CDR2 SQIVND, per germline (reference sequence). The CDR3 region is 8 residues in length, termini included. CDR3: CASSISQY.

The chain has TRBV23-1 and TRBJ2-6; D is unclear. TRBV23-1 is designated an ORF whose function remains uncertain. V lost 4 bases and J lost 4, with 17 bases in between. This CDR3 is built from 17 residues. CDR3 DNA: TGCGCCAGCAGTCCTATTAAGTCTGGAGCCGGGGCCAACGTCCTGACTTTC. Translating it yields CASSPIKSGAGANVLTF.

This clone has a single count. The CDR3 DNA follows: TGTGCCAGCAGTTTAGGTTTGTTGGCTAGTAGCAATCAGCCCCAGCATTTT. It translates to CASSLGLLASSNQPQHF. The chain employs TRBV28 and TRBJ1-5, with D uncertain. Germline lookup yields CDR1 MDHEN and CDR2 SYDVKM. The CDR3 has 17 amino acids. V dropped 2 bases and J dropped 0 bases, with 14 bases sitting between them.

The chain uses TRBV19 and TRBJ2-5, with D possibly being TRBD2 (5 bases). The germline V gene encodes CDR1 LNHDA and CDR2 SQIVND (reference sequence). This CDR3 comprises 16 residues. V lost 0 bases to trimming and J lost 2 bases, with 13 bases between them. CDR3 residues: CASSIEGRRSQETQYF. In DNA, the CDR3 is TGTGCCAGTAGTATAGAGGGGAGACGGAGTCAAGAGACCCAGTACTTC.

The chain is built from TRBV5-1 and TRBJ2-5, with 13 bases lining up with TRBD2. The CDR3 covers 16 residues. V dropped 1 base and J dropped 5; count of bases not matched to a gene: 5. Germline V CDR1 and CDR2: SGHRS, YFSETQ. CDR3 residues: CASSLWTSGRGETQYF. For the CDR3, the DNA is TGCGCCAGCAGCTTGTGGACTAGCGGGAGAGGTGAGACCCAGTACTTC.

This clone was counted only a few times. The V and J genes are TRBV7-2 and TRBJ2-3; no definite D call. The V end was cut by 1 base, the J end by 3 bases, with 8 bases between. The CDR3 runs 14 residues. The germline gives CDR1 SGHTA, CDR2 FQGNSA. CDR3 bases: TGTGCCAGCAGCTTAGAGACTCGTACAGATACGCAGTATTTT. It specifies CASSLETRTDTQYF. Supplemented by reference TRBV7-2 and TRBJ2-3, the full variable domain reads GAGVSQSPSNKVTEKGKDVELRCDPISGHTALYWYRQSLGQGLEFLIYFQGNSAPDKSGLPSDRFSAERTGGSVSTLTIQRTQQEDSAVYLCASSLETRTDTQYFGPGTRLTVL.

The rearrangement links TRBV7-2 to TRBJ2-3; D uncertain. Germline values: CDR1 SGHTA, CDR2 FQGNSA. Trimming pared 1 base from V and 2 bases from J, leaving 7 bases between. The CDR3 is made up of 14 amino acids. In DNA, the CDR3 is TGTGCCAGCAGCTTAGTTCCCATCACAGATACGCAGTATTTT. Translated: CASSLVPITDTQYF.

The V gene is TRBV2, the J gene TRBJ2-5, with TRBD2 matching 7 bases. This CDR3 comprises 15 residues. Looked up from germline, CDR1 is SNHLY and CDR2 is FYNNEI. V was pared by 6 bases and J by 0 bases, with 7 bases of the junction left unmatched. The CDR3 region is CASRQFSGYQETQYF. The CDR3 DNA reads TGTGCCAGCAGGCAATTTAGCGGGTACCAAGAGACCCAGTACTTC.

This chain joins TRBV28 and TRBJ2-1, with 8 bases aligning to TRBD2. The CDR3 covers 16 residues. The germline gives CDR1 MDHEN, CDR2 SYDVKM. Trimming at V came to 6 bases and at J to 0 bases, leaving 7 bases not matched to a gene. CDR3 sequence: CASRPHSGTSYNEQFF. In DNA, the CDR3 is TGTGCCAGCAGACCCCATAGCGGGACCTCCTACAATGAGCAGTTCTTC.

V gene TRBV7-3 combines with J gene TRBJ2-1, with 8 nucleotides matching TRBD2. The CDR3 totals 15 residues. Losses at the gene ends were 5 bases for V and 0 bases for J; bases not matched to a gene: 3. Germline V gene sequence: CDR1 SGHTA, CDR2 FQGTGA. The CDR3: CASSPLAGSYNEQFF. The CDR3 DNA reads as TGTGCCAGCAGCCCTCTAGCGGGCTCCTACAATGAGCAGTTCTTC.

J is TRBJ1-2 and V is TRBV29-1; D not resolved. The CDR3 totals 13 residues. Trimming removed 2 bases at V and 4 bases at J, with 11 bases between. The germline V gene has CDR1 SQVTM and CDR2 ANQGSEA. CDR3 residues: CSVEKEFRYGYTF. CDR3 coding DNA: TGCAGCGTTGAAAAGGAGTTTCGCTATGGCTACACCTTC.

The chain employs TRBV15 and TRBJ2-1; D unresolved. CDR1 and CDR2 (germline): LNHNV, YYDKDF (reference sequence). This CDR3 spans 15 amino acids. Trimming stripped 0 bases from V and 0 bases from J, with 6 bases between. DNA of the CDR3: TGTGCCACCAGCAGAGAGACTGCCTCCTACAATGAGCAGTTCTTC. Protein sequence: CATSRETASYNEQFF.

This clone was detected a few times. The chain recombines TRBV4-1 with TRBJ1-5; possible D gene TRBD1, 6 bases. The CDR3 has 15 residues. Trimming pared 11 bases from V and 7 bases from J, leaving 24 bases between. Germline loops: CDR1 MGHRA, CDR2 YSYEKL. In nucleotides, the CDR3 is TGCGCCTCCGGTCCCGGACAGTCCAGGTGGCAGCCCCAGCATTTT. This codes for CASGPGQSRWQPQHF.

This clone was detected only a few times. The gene calls are TRBV4-1 and TRBJ2-1; the match to TRBD2 covers 8 bases. J gave up 6 bases and V 5 bases, and 12 bases lay outside the gene matches. The germline V gene encodes CDR1 MGHRA and CDR2 YSYEKL. The CDR3 has 16 residues. This CDR3 reads CASSAAGLAGANEQFF. CDR3 nucleotides: TGCGCCAGCAGCGCCGCGGGGCTAGCGGGCGCCAATGAGCAGTTCTTC.

The table lists this clone with a count of one. The rearrangement joins TRBV5-1 to TRBJ1-5, with D possibly matching TRBD1 (5 bases). Germline CDR1 SGHRS, CDR2 YFSETQ. V dropped 4 bases and J dropped 4 bases, with 15 bases sitting between them. The CDR3 consists of 15 residues. This CDR3 reads CASSPGDFRNQPQHF. The CDR3 DNA reads TGCGCCAGCAGCCCCGGGGACTTTCGGAATCAGCCCCAGCATTTT. Based on the CDR3 plus reference TRBV5-1 and TRBJ1-5, the full variable domain is KAGVTQTPRYLIKTRGQQVTLSCSPISGHRSVSWYQQTPGQGLQFLFEYFSETQRNKGNFPGRFSGRQFSNSRSEMNVSTLELGDSALYLCASSPGDFRNQPQHFGDGTRLSIL.

The chain joins TRBV11-3 to TRBJ1-1; D possibly corresponds to TRBD1 (6 bases). CDR1 is SGHNT and CDR2 is YENEEA in the germline V gene. V lost 1 base and J 7 bases, leaving 13 bases between the germline ends. The CDR3 extends over 14 amino acids. The CDR3 reads CASSLVGRGGEAFF. The CDR3 nucleotides are TGTGCCAGCAGCTTAGTTGGCAGGGGTGGTGAAGCTTTCTTT. The full variable domain, rest sourced from reference TRBV11-3 and TRBJ1-1, is EAGVVQSPRYKIIEKKQPVAFWCNPISGHNTLYWYLQNLGQGPELLIRYENEEAVDDSQLPKDRFSAERLKGVDSTLKIQPAELGDSAVYLCASSLVGRGGEAFFGQGTRLTVV.